The next 21 T cell receptor beta chains were all read from a single sample in a study of T-cell reconstitution after alpha-beta-depleted transplantation in children. Researchers prepared the TCRbeta library using unique molecular identifiers, the study reports. Via MiXCR, TCRdb re-called the PCR reads, giving one row per CDR3 protein. The sample holds about 160,000 distinct CDR3 sequences; 11% are singletons and the top ten take over 10%. The source was PBMCs, collected before TCRalphabeta/CD19-depleted stem cell transplant. These receptors were taken from a boy younger than 10 with acute myeloid leukemia, due to receive a stem cell transplant.

A word on this clonotype: A much larger clone differs from this one at a single base, so this may be a read error. This chain connects TRBV3-1 to TRBJ2-1, with 15 bases aligning to TRBD2. The CDR3 sequence is 18 residues long. CDR1 LGHDT and CDR2 YNNKEL come from the germline V gene (reference sequence). The CDR3 DNA sequence: TGTGCCAGCCGGCGATCAGGACTAGCGGGAGGGTCCTACAATGTGCAGTTCTTC. As protein: CASRRSGLAGGSYNVQFF.

This clonotype was detected many times. The rearrangement joins TRBV10-3 to TRBJ1-1; 7 nucleotides line up with TRBD1. This CDR3 contains 14 residues. V lost 5 bases to trimming and J lost 3 bases; unmatched junction nucleotides: 6. Germline CDR1 and CDR2: ENHRY and SYGVKD. The CDR3 nucleotides are TGTGCCATCAGTATGACAGGGCCGTACACTGAAGCTTTCTTT. This encodes CAISMTGPYTEAFF.

On this clonotype: A much larger clone differs by one base, so this may be a read error. The chain joins TRBV3-1 to TRBJ2-1; D could derive from TRBD1 or TRBD2 (5 bases each). CDR1 and CDR2 from the germline V gene are LGHDT and YNNKEL (reference sequence). The CDR3 is made up of 15 amino acids. Between the trimmed V and J ends, which lost 0 bases and 15 bases, there was a span of 21 bases. This CDR3 is CASSQDLSASRGVFF. The CDR3 bases are TGTGCCAGCAGCCAAGATCTCTCAGCGTCCCGAGGGGTGTTCTTC.

V is TRBV18 and J is TRBJ1-1; unclear D gene. Germline CDR1 KGHSH, CDR2 LQKENI. Trimming removed 0 bases from V and 0 bases from J, with 2 bases in between. This CDR3 is built from 13 residues. CDR3 coding DNA: TGTGCCAGCTCACCACCGGTGAACACTGAAGCTTTCTTT. Translation gives CASSPPVNTEAFF.

The V gene is TRBV5-6, the J gene TRBJ2-7; 9 bases align to TRBD1. The germline V gene encodes CDR1 SGHDT and CDR2 YYEEEE. The trim removed 3 bases at V and 4 bases at J, leaving 20 bases unmatched. The length of the CDR3 is 19 residues. The CDR3 DNA reads TGTGCCAGCAGCTCTGCCCCCGACCGGGGGACAGGGTTGATGTACGAGCAGTACTTC. Amino acids: CASSSAPDRGTGLMYEQYF.

This clonotype has more than one count but fewer than ten. This rearrangement joins TRBV9 to TRBJ2-7; 7 positions match TRBD2. CDR3 size: 15 residues. V was pared by 0 bases and J by 5 bases, with 8 bases of the junction left unmatched. Germline CDR1 SGDLS, CDR2 YYNGEE. CDR3 region: CASSVDFGGSNEQYF. The CDR3 bases are TGTGCCAGCAGCGTAGATTTCGGGGGGTCCAACGAGCAGTACTTC.

This clonotype was recorded at least ten times. The rearrangement links TRBV29-1 to TRBJ2-3, with 8 bases aligning to TRBD1. There are 13 residues in the CDR3. Germline V gene sequence: CDR1 SQVTM, CDR2 ANQGSEA. Losses at the gene ends were 6 bases for V and 5 bases for J; bases not matched to a gene: 7. For the CDR3, the DNA is TGCAGCGTGACCCCGGACAGGGAAGATACGCAGTATTTT. This encodes CSVTPDREDTQYF.

This clonotype occurred many times. J is TRBJ1-5 and V is TRBV6-1; D gene ambiguous. Trimming took off 3 bases at V and 0 bases at J, with 6 bases between the two ends. The V gene's germline CDR1 is MNHNS and CDR2 SASEGT. The CDR3 loop spans 14 amino acids. CDR3 coding DNA: TGTGCCAGCAGTGACCAGGTTAGCAATCAGCCCCAGCATTTT. It translates to CASSDQVSNQPQHF.

CDR3 sequence reads: CATSGQGIQPQHF. The DNA of the CDR3 is TGTGCCACCAGTGGACAGGGAATTCAGCCCCAGCATTTT. V and J are TRBV24-1 and TRBJ1-5; TRBD1 matches 7 bases. This CDR3 has 13 residues. The trim removed 5 bases at V and 6 bases at J, leaving 3 bases unmatched. Germline V gives CDR1 KGHDR, CDR2 SFDVKD.

This clonotype was detected many times. The rearrangement joins TRBV5-1 to TRBJ1-1; TRBD1 agrees at 10 bases. V gave up 4 bases and J gave up 1 base; unmatched junction bases: 7. The CDR3 has 16 residues. Germline V gives CDR1 SGHRS, CDR2 YFSETQ. This CDR3 reads CASSGTGDLWNTEAFF. The CDR3 DNA follows: TGCGCCAGCAGCGGGACAGGGGATCTCTGGAACACTGAAGCTTTCTTT.

This clonotype was recorded many times. CDR3 nucleotides: TGTGCCAGCAGCTTAGGGGGCAACTATGGCTACACCTTC. This sequence encodes CASSLGGNYGYTF. The rearrangement links TRBV7-2 to TRBJ1-2, with D tentatively TRBD1 (5 bases). Germline V gene data show CDR1 as SGHTA and CDR2 as FQGNSA. CDR3 length: 13 amino acids. Deletions cut 1 base from V and 2 bases from J, with 5 bases between.

This clonotype was observed many times. DNA of the CDR3: TGCGCCAGCAGCTTGAACTACAATGAGCAGTTCTTC. Amino acids: CASSLNYNEQFF. The genes are TRBV5-1 and TRBJ2-1; no reliable D call. This CDR3 contains 12 residues. Looked up from germline, CDR1 is SGHRS and CDR2 is YFSETQ. V lost 1 base to trimming and J lost 3 bases, with 2 bases between them.

There are many counts of this clonotype. This chain connects TRBV12-3 or TRBV12-4 to TRBJ2-1; 8 positions match TRBD2. After removal of 8 bases from V and 0 bases from J, the junction contained 6 bases not matched to a gene. This CDR3 region has 15 residues. The CDR3 sequence: CASETGGASYNEQFF. The DNA for the CDR3 is TGTGCCAGCGAAACCGGGGGGGCCTCCTACAATGAGCAGTTCTTC.

This clonotype was counted many times. V and J are TRBV5-1 and TRBJ1-5, with D unresolved. This CDR3 is 14 amino acids long. Germline V CDR1 and CDR2: SGHRS, YFSETQ. Trimming cost V 4 bases and J 2 bases, with 10 bases left between them. The CDR3 loop is CASSPTPGNQPQHF. CDR3 DNA sequence: TGCGCCAGCAGCCCCACGCCAGGCAATCAGCCCCAGCATTTT.

This clonotype was detected many times. The chain joins TRBV12-3 or TRBV12-4 to TRBJ2-7, with TRBD2 matching 8 bases. The CDR3 sequence is 14 residues long. The V segment lost 3 bases and the J segment 3 bases; nucleotides outside the gene matches: 4. The CDR3 is CASSFSAGGYEQYV. The CDR3 DNA reads TGTGCCAGCAGTTTTTCCGCGGGGGGCTACGAGCAGTACGTC.

In this sample, this clonotype turned up many times. The chain employs TRBV6-1 and TRBJ1-1; 7 positions match TRBD1. The junction had 9 bases not matched to a gene; V was cut back by 5 bases and J by 3 bases. The germline V gene encodes CDR1 MNHNS and CDR2 SASEGT. CDR3 length: 15 amino acids. CDR3 loop: CASSKQSGGDTEAFF. The CDR3 DNA reads TGTGCCAGCAGTAAACAGTCAGGGGGTGACACTGAAGCTTTCTTT.

This clonotype has at least ten counts. The chain joins TRBV27 to TRBJ1-6, with D tentatively TRBD1 (5 bases). The V gene's germline CDR1 is MNHEY and CDR2 SMNVEV (reference sequence). V shed 5 bases and J shed 1 base, with 12 bases lying between them. This CDR3 spans 16 amino acids. CDR3 bases: TGTGCCAGCAGTCTTCGGGGACGGTCCTATAATTCACCCCTCCACTTT. This translates into CASSLRGRSYNSPLHF.

This clonotype was detected many times. The gene calls are TRBV7-8 and TRBJ2-1, with 15 bases that match TRBD2. The CDR3 spans 17 residues. Per germline, CDR1 SGHVS and CDR2 FQNEAQ. Trimming removed 3 bases from V and 4 bases from J; junction bases left unmatched: 4. CDR3 sequence (DNA): TGTGCCAGCAGCTTTCGGACTAGCGGGAGGGCTTACAATGAGCAGTTCTTC. The encoded protein is CASSFRTSGRAYNEQFF.

Many counts were recorded for this clonotype. This chain uses TRBV5-6 with TRBJ2-3; no clear D. Germline CDR1 is SGHDT and CDR2 is YYEEEE. V was cut by 4 bases and J by 0 bases, with 12 bases left in between. CDR3 length equals 15 residues. In DNA, the CDR3 is TGTGCCAGCAGCGGGAAAACGACTAGCACAGATACGCAGTATTTT. Translated: CASSGKTTSTDTQYF.

This clonotype has at least ten counts. This chain joins TRBV5-8 and TRBJ2-3; the D is unclear. Trimming pared 1 base from V and 0 bases from J, leaving 12 bases between. Germline V gene sequence: CDR1 SGHTS, CDR2 YDEGEE. This CDR3 comprises 16 residues. CDR3 protein: CASSLWGDSSTDTQYF. The CDR3 coding sequence is TGTGCCAGCAGCTTGTGGGGTGACTCTAGCACAGATACGCAGTATTTT.

This clonotype was counted at least ten times. The rearrangement joins TRBV20-1 to TRBJ2-1; 8 nucleotides agree with TRBD2. Germline CDR1 reads DFQATT; CDR2 reads SNEGSKA (reference sequence). The CDR3 length is 16 residues. The junction had 17 bases not matched to a gene; V was cut back by 6 bases and J by 7 bases. The CDR3 coding sequence is TGCAGTGCCACTACCTCGGGGCTAGCGGGCGTTAATGAGCAGTTCTTC. Amino acid sequence: CSATTSGLAGVNEQFF.